The next 10 T cell receptor beta chains were all read from a single sample in a study of spatial heterogeneity in lung cancer. Whole-study results and caveats: Tumoral mutation counts were tracked by counts of expanded intratumoral alpha and beta TCRs.

Their recognized antigens are unknown. Time point noted: sample taken at primary tumor resection. TCRdb used MiXCR to reprocess the 5' RACE reads, holding one entry per CDR3 protein. Of approximately 8,800 distinct CDR3 sequences in the sample, about 12% are singletons; the top ten hold around 10%. Source: lung tumor tissue, taken at surgery. Receptor source: a male donor with early-stage non-small cell lung cancer.

This clonotype was counted at least ten times. The size of this beta chain means little, since it is a stray read in a library made for alpha chains. This chain links TRBV6-2 or TRBV6-3 with TRBJ2-1; 11 nucleotides line up with TRBD2. Germline values: CDR1 MNHEY, CDR2 SVGEGT. After removal of 6 bases from V and 9 bases from J, the junction contained 13 bases not matched to a gene. The CDR3 is 16 residues long. The chain's CDR3 is CASSSHSGRAGGEQFF. The CDR3 coding sequence is TGTGCCAGCAGCTCCCATAGCGGGAGGGCCGGAGGTGAGCAGTTCTTC.

By share, this clonotype ranks as medium-sized (0.01 to 0.1%). For a library built for alpha chains, this beta chain is a stray read; little rests on its size. CDR3 nucleotide sequence: TGTGCCAGCAGTTCTCTCAATCCCCTCTCAAGCACAGATACGCAGTATTTT. It translates to CASSSLNPLSSTDTQYF. This chain uses TRBV28 with TRBJ2-3, with D hard to call. Germline values: CDR1 MDHEN, CDR2 SYDVKM. With 4 bases removed from V and 0 bases from J, the gap between germline ends came to 17 bases. The CDR3 runs 17 residues. Filled out from reference TRBV28 and TRBJ2-3, the complete variable domain reads DVKVTQSSRYLVKRTGEKVFLECVQDMDHENMFWYRQDPGLGLRLIYFSYDVKMKEKGDIPEGYSVSREKKERFSLILESASTNQTSMYLCASSSLNPLSSTDTQYFGPGTRLTVL.

This clonotype was counted ten times or more. Since the library was made to target alpha chains, this beta chain is a stray read and its abundance is not meaningful. The chain joins TRBV7-2 to TRBJ2-1; D unresolved. The germline gives CDR1 SGHTA, CDR2 FQGNSA. The CDR3 sequence is 12 residues long. V was pared by 5 bases and J by 3 bases, with 5 bases between. The CDR3 is CASSQIYNEQFF. In DNA, the CDR3 is TGTGCCAGCAGCCAGATCTACAATGAGCAGTTCTTC. The full variable domain, rest sourced from reference TRBV7-2 and TRBJ2-1, is GAGVSQSPSNKVTEKGKDVELRCDPISGHTALYWYRQSLGQGLEFLIYFQGNSAPDKSGLPSDRFSAERTGGSVSTLTIQRTQQEDSAVYLCASSQIYNEQFFGPGTRLTVL.

This clonotype is categorized as medium-sized. Within a library made for alpha chains, this beta chain is off target, and its count is uninformative. The chain recombines TRBV29-1 with TRBJ2-4; no definite D call. CDR3 length equals 13 residues. Germline CDR1 is SQVTM and CDR2 is ANQGSEA. Trimming removed 6 bases at V and 3 bases at J, with 12 bases between. The CDR3, as DNA: TGCAGCGTGGGTCAGAGTGGCAAAAACATTCAGTACTTC. Protein: CSVGQSGKNIQYF.

This clonotype was detected many times. Found in a library prepared for alpha chains, this beta chain is an off-target read, and its abundance has little meaning. The chain links TRBV5-6 to TRBJ2-1; tentatively, D is TRBD2 (6 bases). CDR3 size: 15 residues. Germline V gene sequence: CDR1 SGHDT, CDR2 YYEEEE. V dropped 4 bases and J dropped 6 bases, with 17 bases sitting between them. The CDR3 sequence is CASSPFGEVGNEQFF. The CDR3 bases are TGTGCCAGCAGCCCGTTCGGGGAGGTAGGCAATGAGCAGTTCTTC.

This clonotype was counted ten times or more. In a library made to pick up alpha chains, this beta chain is a stray read with a size that means little. The chain uses TRBV29-1 and TRBJ2-4; 7 nucleotides align to TRBD2. CDR3 length: 13 amino acids. With 7 bases clipped from V and 4 bases from J, the junction kept 7 bases outside the gene matches. The germline V gene has CDR1 SQVTM and CDR2 ANQGSEA. CDR3 amino acids: CSASLSGKNIQYF. The CDR3, as DNA: TGCAGCGCCTCCCTTAGCGGGAAAAACATTCAGTACTTC.

This clonotype was detected ten times or more. The library was built for alpha chains, so this beta chain is an off-target read and its size means little. The chain is built from TRBV30 and TRBJ2-2; 8 bases are a match to TRBD2. Trimming at V came to 3 bases and at J to 8 bases, leaving 8 bases not matched to a gene. Germline V gene lookup returns CDR1 GTSNPN and CDR2 SVGIG (reference sequence). The CDR3 runs to 14 residues. Written as DNA, the CDR3 is TGTGCCTGGAGGGGACTAGTTGCGACGGGGGAGCTGTTTTTT. Its protein product is CAWRGLVATGELFF.

Details on this clonotype: Since it is a stray read in a library aimed at alpha chains, this beta chain has a size that is not meaningful. The chain has TRBV3-1 and TRBJ2-1; TRBD2 matches at 12 bases. The V gene's germline CDR1 is LGHDT and CDR2 YNNKEL (reference sequence). This CDR3 has 15 amino acids. With 7 bases clipped from V and 7 bases from J, the junction kept 8 bases outside the gene matches. CDR3: CASTLWGTSGNEQFF. The CDR3 bases are TGTGCCAGCACCCTATGGGGGACTAGCGGGAATGAGCAGTTCTTC.

This clonotype was found many times. This beta chain appears as a stray read in a library generated for alpha chains; its size is not informative. The V gene is TRBV11-2, the J gene TRBJ2-7; possibly TRBD1 for D (5 bases). From germline, CDR1 is SGHAT and CDR2 FQNNGV. The CDR3 totals 13 residues. Trimming cost V 2 bases and J 2 bases, with 7 bases left between them. CDR3 protein: CASSLQGPYEQYF. CDR3 bases: TGTGCCAGCAGCTTACAGGGCCCCTACGAGCAGTACTTC.

At least ten counts were recorded for this clonotype. Because this beta chain is a stray read in a library intended to capture alpha chains, its abundance should not be given much weight. The chain links TRBV20-1 to TRBJ2-2, with unresolved D. V was cut by 5 bases and J by 7 bases, with 14 bases left in between. The CDR3 extends over 13 amino acids. CDR1 is DFQATT and CDR2 is SNEGSKA in the germline V gene (reference sequence). The CDR3: CSAPDGRHGELFF. Written as DNA, the CDR3 is TGCAGTGCTCCAGATGGGCGGCACGGGGAGCTGTTTTTT.